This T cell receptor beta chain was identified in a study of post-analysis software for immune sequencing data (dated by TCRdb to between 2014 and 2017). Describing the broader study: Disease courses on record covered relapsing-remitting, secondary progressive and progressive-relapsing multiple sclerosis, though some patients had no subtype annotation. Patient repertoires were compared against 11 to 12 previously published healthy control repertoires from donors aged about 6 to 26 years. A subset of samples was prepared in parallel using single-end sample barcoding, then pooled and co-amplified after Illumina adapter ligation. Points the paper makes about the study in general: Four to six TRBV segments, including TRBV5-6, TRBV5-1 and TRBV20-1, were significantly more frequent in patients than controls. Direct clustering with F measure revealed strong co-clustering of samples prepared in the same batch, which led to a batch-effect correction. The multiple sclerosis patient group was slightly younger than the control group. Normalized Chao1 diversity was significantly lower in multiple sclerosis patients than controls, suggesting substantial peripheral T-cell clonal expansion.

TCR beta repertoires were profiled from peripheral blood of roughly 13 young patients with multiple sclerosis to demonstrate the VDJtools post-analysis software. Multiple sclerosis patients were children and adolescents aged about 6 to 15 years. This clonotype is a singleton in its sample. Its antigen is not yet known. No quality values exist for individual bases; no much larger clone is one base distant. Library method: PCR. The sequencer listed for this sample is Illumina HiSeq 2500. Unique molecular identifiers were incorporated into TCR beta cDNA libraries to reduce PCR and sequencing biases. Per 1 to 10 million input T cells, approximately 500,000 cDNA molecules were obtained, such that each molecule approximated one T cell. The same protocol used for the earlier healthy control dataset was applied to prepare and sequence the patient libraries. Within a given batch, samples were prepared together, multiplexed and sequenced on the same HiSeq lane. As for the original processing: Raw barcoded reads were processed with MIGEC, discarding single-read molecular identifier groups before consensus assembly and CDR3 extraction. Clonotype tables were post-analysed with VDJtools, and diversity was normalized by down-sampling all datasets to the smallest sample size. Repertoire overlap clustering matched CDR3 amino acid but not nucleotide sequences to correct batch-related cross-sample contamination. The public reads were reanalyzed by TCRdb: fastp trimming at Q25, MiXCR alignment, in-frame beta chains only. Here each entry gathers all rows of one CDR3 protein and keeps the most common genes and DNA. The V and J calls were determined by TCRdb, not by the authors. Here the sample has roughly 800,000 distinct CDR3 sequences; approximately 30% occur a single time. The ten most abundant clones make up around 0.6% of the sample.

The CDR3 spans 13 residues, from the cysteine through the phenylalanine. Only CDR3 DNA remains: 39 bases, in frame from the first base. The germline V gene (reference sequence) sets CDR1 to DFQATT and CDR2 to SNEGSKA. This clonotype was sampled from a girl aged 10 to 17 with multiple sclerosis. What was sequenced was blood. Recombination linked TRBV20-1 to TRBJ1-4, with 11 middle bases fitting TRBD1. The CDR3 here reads CSGTGTGGEKLFF. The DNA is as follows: TGCAGCGGAACCGGGACAGGGGGAGAAAAACTGTTTTTT.